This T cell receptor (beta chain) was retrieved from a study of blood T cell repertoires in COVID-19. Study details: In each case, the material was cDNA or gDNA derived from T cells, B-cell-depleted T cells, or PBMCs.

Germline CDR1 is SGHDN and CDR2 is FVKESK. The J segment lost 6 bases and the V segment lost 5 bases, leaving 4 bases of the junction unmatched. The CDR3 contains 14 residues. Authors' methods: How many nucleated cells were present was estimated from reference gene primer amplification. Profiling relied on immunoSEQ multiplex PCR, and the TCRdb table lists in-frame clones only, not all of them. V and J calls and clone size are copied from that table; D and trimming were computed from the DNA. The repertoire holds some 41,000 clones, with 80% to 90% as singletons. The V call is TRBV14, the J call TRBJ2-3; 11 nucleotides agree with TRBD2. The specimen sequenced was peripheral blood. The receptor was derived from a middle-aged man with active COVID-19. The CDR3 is CASSTSGSVDTQYF. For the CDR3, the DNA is TGTGCCAGCAGCACTAGCGGGAGTGTTGATACGCAGTATTTT.